This TCR beta chain emerged from a study of shared clonotypes between healthy human individuals. The overall study: Plates per donor: three CD4 naive, three CD4 memory, two CD8 naive, one CD8 memory. Findings and limits, study-wide: Even with large depth, rarefaction showed that sorted-subset sequencing was incomplete.

This clone was seen only once. Its antigen remains unknown. CD45RA+ naive and CD45RA-negative memory subsets were separated from CD4+ cells. Sequencing was at deep level. Profiled with immunoSEQ multiplex PCR; TCRdb holds only in-frame clones, not every one. The data hold about 2.5 million clones, with 85% to 95% observed a single time. The source of this sequence is a man aged 18-30 years in good health. Some clones in this sample may be carry-over from other donors' samples. Sequenced sample: naive CD4+ T cells from PBMCs. As for subset: CD45RA+ positively selected.

CDR3 in amino acids: CASRPRQAVTQYF. As DNA, the CDR3 is TGTGCCAGCCGACCGAGGCAGGCGGTCACGCAGTATTTT. The chain couples TRBV5-6 to TRBJ2-3; the D is unclear. Germline V CDR1 and CDR2: SGHDT, YYEEEE. The V end lost 7 bases, the J end lost 9 bases, and 18 bases lay between the germline ends. The CDR3 spans 13 residues.